These T cell receptor beta chains were read from a single sample in a study of cytomegalovirus exposure and HLA in healthy donors. Assay: immunoSEQ multiplex PCR; the TCRdb copy retains only in-frame clones and omits some. The data hold approximately 150,000 clones, with approximately 88% observed a single time. The specimen was PBMCs. These receptors all come from a man between 18 and 29 years old in good health and CMV-seropositive. Each CDR3 is given with its conserved first and last residue. The D gene is left open where the match is weak. Expanded clones get a size class; other rows say once, few or many, or leave the size out.

>TRBJ2-1|.|TRBV27|TRBD1
TGTGCCAGCAGTTTATCCGGACAGGGAGCCCCTGAGCAGTTCTTC
CASSLSGQGAPEQFF
>TRBJ2-3|.|TRBV2|.
TGTGCCAGCGTCCGGGACACAGATACGCAGTATTTT
CASVRDTDTQYF
>TRBJ1-2|.|TRBV9|TRBD1
TGTGCCAGCAGCGTCAAACCGGGACAGGGGGCGATTGCTTATGGCTACACCTTC
CASSVKPGQGAIAYGYTF
>TRBJ2-3|.|TRBV13|TRBD2
TGTGCCAGCAGCGAATCGGGACTAGCGGGACCTAGCACAGATACGCAGTATTTT
CASSESGLAGPSTDTQYF
>TRBJ1-2|few|TRBV2|.
TGTGCCAGCACCGGCTTAAGAGGTATCGGTGGCTACACCTTC
CASTGLRGIGGYTF
>TRBJ2-7|.|TRBV6-1|.
TGTGCCAGCAGTGAAGCAAGAGGTATCCCGGCCGAGCAGTACTTC
CASSEARGIPAEQYF
>TRBJ2-3|.|TRBV9|.
TGTGCCAGCAGCGCTAGACAGTTCGATACGCAGTATTTT
CASSARQFDTQYF
>TRBJ2-3|.|TRBV9|.
TGTGCCAGCAGCGTCACCGGGGGCGGGAGCGCATTTACAGATACGCAGTATTTT
CASSVTGGGSAFTDTQYF
>TRBJ1-4|.|TRBV2|TRBD1
TGTGCCAGTCGGACAGGGGCTGGAGAGGAAAAACTGTTTTTT
CASRTGAGEEKLFF
>TRBJ2-3|few|TRBV30|TRBD2
TGTGCCTTCCAGGGACTAAGCACAGATACGCAGTATTTT
CAFQGLSTDTQYF
>TRBJ1-5|few|TRBV28|.
TGTGCCAGCAGTCCCCGGTGGGCAGAAGGCAATCAGCCCCAGCATTTT
CASSPRWAEGNQPQHF
>TRBJ2-3|.|TRBV19|.
TGTGCCAGTAGTATAGGTAGGACCGGAGGAGATACGCAGTATTTT
CASSIGRTGGDTQYF
>TRBJ2-7|.|TRBV7-7|TRBD1
TGTGCTAGCAGCTTCTCAAAAACCGGACAGGGGGTCTCCTACGAGCAGTACTTC
CASSFSKTGQGVSYEQYF
>TRBJ1-1|.|TRBV6-1|.
TGTGCCAGCAACGTCGGGAACTTAATGAACACTGAAGCTTTCTTT
CASNVGNLMNTEAFF